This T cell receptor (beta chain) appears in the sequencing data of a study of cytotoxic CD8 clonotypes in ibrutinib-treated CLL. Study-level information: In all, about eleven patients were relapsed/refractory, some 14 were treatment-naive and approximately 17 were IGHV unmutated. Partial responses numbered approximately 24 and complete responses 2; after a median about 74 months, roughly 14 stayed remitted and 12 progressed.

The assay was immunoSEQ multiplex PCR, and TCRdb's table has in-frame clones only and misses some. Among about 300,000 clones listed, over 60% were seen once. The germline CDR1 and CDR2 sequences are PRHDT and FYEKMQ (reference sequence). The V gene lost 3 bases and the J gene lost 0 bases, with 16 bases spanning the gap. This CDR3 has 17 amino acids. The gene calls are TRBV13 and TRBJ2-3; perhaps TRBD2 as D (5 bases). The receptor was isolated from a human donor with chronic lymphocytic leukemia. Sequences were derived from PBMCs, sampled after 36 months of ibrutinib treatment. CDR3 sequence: CASSFGVSLVSTDTQYF. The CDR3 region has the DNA TGTGCCAGCAGCTTCGGAGTCTCACTAGTGAGCACAGATACGCAGTATTTT.